One sample yielded the 28 T cell receptor beta chains listed below, sequenced in a study of T cell responses to AZD1222 COVID-19 vaccine. Repertoires were generated with immunoSEQ multiplex PCR, while TCRdb's copy carries only in-frame clones and drops some. The sample includes 80,000 to 100,000 clones, 70% to 90% seen only once; the top ten take 11%. The material sequenced was peripheral blood, taken 28 days after the second AZD1222 dose. The receptors here all came from an adult who received the AZD1222 COVID-19 vaccine.

CDR3 DNA sequence: TGTGCCAGCAGTTTGGGGACTGGCTACACCTTC. Translation: CASSLGTGYTF. V and J are TRBV12-3 or TRBV12-4 and TRBJ1-2; D perhaps matches TRBD1 (5 bases). The CDR3 runs to 11 residues. Trimming cost V 3 bases and J 7 bases, with 6 bases left between them.

The rearrangement uses TRBV28 and TRBJ2-5, with D perhaps TRBD1 or TRBD2 (6 bases each). Per germline, CDR1 MDHEN and CDR2 SYDVKM. The length of the CDR3 is 14 residues. Trimming shortened V by 2 bases and J by 2 bases, and 9 bases separated the two germline ends. The CDR3 nucleotides are TGTGCCAGCAGTTTAGGGGGGACACAAGAGACCCAGTACTTC. Translating it yields CASSLGGTQETQYF.

The rearrangement uses TRBV4-2 and TRBJ1-3, with D unclear. There are 13 residues in the CDR3. CDR1 LGHNA and CDR2 YNFKEQ come from the germline V gene. V lost 1 base and J 4 bases, leaving 5 bases between the germline ends. The CDR3 DNA reads TGTGCCAGCAGCCAAGGCCCGGGAAACACCATATATTTT. Translation: CASSQGPGNTIYF.

V usage is TRBV11-2 and J usage is TRBJ2-1; TRBD1 aligns across 7 bases. This CDR3 has 11 residues. Unmatched junction bases numbered 2, after V lost 5 bases and J lost 10 bases. The germline gives CDR1 SGHAT, CDR2 FQNNGV. CDR3 loop: CASSPQGEQFF. DNA for the CDR3: TGTGCCAGCAGCCCACAGGGGGAGCAGTTCTTC.

This clone showed up just a few times. The chain couples TRBV6-2 or TRBV6-3 to TRBJ2-7, with D possibly being TRBD1 (6 bases). CDR1 and CDR2 from the germline V gene are MNHEY and SVGEGT. With 6 bases removed from V and 4 bases from J, the gap between germline ends came to 16 bases. CDR3 size: 14 residues. CDR3 nucleotides: TGTGCCAGCAGCCCCGGGACATACGGGTACGAGCAGTACTTC. Its protein product is CASSPGTYGYEQYF.

The V and J genes are TRBV19 and TRBJ1-2; TRBD1 is a possible D gene (6 bases). V was trimmed by 1 base and J by 4 bases, leaving 13 bases between them. Germline V lookup: CDR1 LNHDA, CDR2 SQIVND (reference sequence). The CDR3 length is 15 residues. The CDR3 bases are TGTGCCAGTAGTATAGCCCGACAGGAGGCCTATGGCTACACCTTC. Its translation is CASSIARQEAYGYTF.

The chain carries TRBV4-2 and TRBJ1-1; D ambiguous. The CDR3 has 14 residues. Trimming took off 0 bases at V and 5 bases at J, with 10 bases between the two ends. Germline V gene data show CDR1 as LGHNA and CDR2 as YNFKEQ. This CDR3 reads CASSQDRGVTEAFF. CDR3 DNA: TGTGCCAGCAGCCAAGACCGGGGAGTTACTGAAGCTTTCTTT.

The gene calls are TRBV6-5 and TRBJ2-5, with 10 bases lining up with TRBD2. Germline V CDR1 and CDR2: MNHEY, SVGAGI. V was clipped by 7 bases and J by 1 base; unmatched bases: 3. The CDR3 contains 14 residues. CDR3 sequence: CASTLAGAQETQYF. The CDR3 DNA reads TGTGCCAGCACTCTAGCGGGGGCCCAAGAGACCCAGTACTTC.

The V call is TRBV21-1, the J call TRBJ2-1; whether TRBD2, the table's D call, matches the DNA was not checked. TRBV21-1 is classified as a pseudogene. The CDR3 is 16 residues long. The CDR3 region has the DNA TGTGCCAGCAGCACCCCCTGGACTAGCTCCTACAATGAGCAGTTCTTC. It specifies CASSTPWTSSYNEQFF.

The rearrangement uses TRBV5-4 and TRBJ2-7; 9 bases are shared with TRBD2. V shed 2 bases, J shed 6 bases, and the junction held 6 bases outside the gene matches. Germline lookup yields CDR1 SGHNT and CDR2 YYREEE (reference sequence). This CDR3 region has 14 residues. The DNA for the CDR3 is TGTGCCAGCAGCTTAGCTAGCGGGGATTCCGAGCAGTACTTC. It translates to CASSLASGDSEQYF.

The genes are TRBV11-2 and TRBJ2-3; D is uncertain. Looked up from germline, CDR1 is SGHAT and CDR2 is FQNNGV. This CDR3 contains 13 residues. Trimming shortened V by 5 bases and J by 6 bases, and 12 bases separated the two germline ends. CDR3 coding DNA: TGTGCCAGCAGCCCCTCTCAGCCCGATACGCAGTATTTT. Its protein is CASSPSQPDTQYF.

The chain joins TRBV6-5 to TRBJ2-1, with 8 bases matching TRBD2. The CDR3 is 16 amino acids. Germline trimming cut 0 bases from V and 8 bases from J; bases unmatched to any gene: 9. Germline V gene lookup returns CDR1 MNHEY and CDR2 SVGAGI. The CDR3 DNA sequence: TGTGCCAGCAGTTACTCGATCGCGGGGGGCCGTGATGAGCAGTTCTTC. Translated, it gives CASSYSIAGGRDEQFF.

V gene TRBV19 combines with J gene TRBJ1-1; 7 nucleotides line up with TRBD1. This CDR3 spans 14 amino acids. With 7 bases clipped from V and 2 bases from J, the junction kept 7 bases outside the gene matches. Germline CDR1 reads LNHDA; CDR2 reads SQIVND (reference sequence). CDR3 region: CASTLQGFNTEAFF. DNA for the CDR3: TGTGCCAGTACTCTACAGGGGTTTAACACTGAAGCTTTCTTT.

This chain uses TRBV25-1 with TRBJ1-5; D is possibly TRBD1 (6 bases). Trimming stripped 4 bases from V and 6 bases from J, with 13 bases between. Germline values: CDR1 MGHDK, CDR2 SYGVNS. The CDR3 loop spans 14 amino acids. CDR3 DNA: TGTGCCAGCAGTGTTTCGGGGGGCGGTCAGCCCCAGCATTTT. Its protein is CASSVSGGGQPQHF.

The chain joins TRBV9 to TRBJ2-1, with D tentatively TRBD2 (6 bases). This CDR3 region has 16 residues. The V end lost 3 bases, the J end lost 0 bases, and 13 bases lay between the germline ends. The germline gives CDR1 SGDLS, CDR2 YYNGEE. The chain's CDR3 is CASSGGVLSSYNEQFF. CDR3 in DNA: TGTGCCAGCAGCGGCGGGGTCCTAAGCTCCTACAATGAGCAGTTCTTC.

The CDR3 DNA is TGCGCCAGCAGTGAGGTCGGCAGGGGGCGCGGTGGTGTGGACACTGAAGCTTTCTTT. This codes for CASSEVGRGRGGVDTEAFF. The V call is TRBV10-2, the J call TRBJ1-1, with 8 nucleotides matching TRBD1. The junction had 17 bases not matched to a gene; V was cut back by 2 bases and J by 3 bases. Germline-derived CDR1 and CDR2 are WSHSY and SAAADI. The CDR3 totals 19 residues.

This clone is a singleton in its sample. The chain employs TRBV7-3 and TRBJ2-1; a weak D match, TRBD2 (5 bases). From germline, CDR1 is SGHTA and CDR2 FQGTGA. The CDR3 sequence is 15 residues long. Trimming removed 4 bases at V and 2 bases at J, with 12 bases between. The CDR3 DNA is TGTGCCAGCAGCTCAGACGGGGTGACCTACAATGAGCAGTTCTTC. It specifies CASSSDGVTYNEQFF. Drawing the rest from reference TRBV7-3 and TRBJ2-1, the complete variable domain is GAGVSQTPSNKVTEKGKYVELRCDPISGHTALYWYRQSLGQGPEFLIYFQGTGAADDSGLPNDRFFAVRPEGSVSTLKIQRTERGDSAVYLCASSSDGVTYNEQFFGPGTRLTVL.

This chain links TRBV7-9 with TRBJ1-4; 8 nucleotides match TRBD1. CDR1 and CDR2 (germline): SEHNR, FQNEAQ (reference sequence). The J segment lost 6 bases and the V segment lost 5 bases, leaving 11 bases of the junction unmatched. The CDR3 sequence is 16 residues long. The CDR3 sequence is CASSPPAGQGDEKLFF. The CDR3 nucleotides read TGTGCCAGCAGCCCCCCTGCCGGACAGGGAGATGAAAAACTGTTTTTT.

This clone was seen more than once but under ten times. The V call is TRBV27, the J call TRBJ1-1; 7 nucleotides match TRBD1. This CDR3 has 21 residues. CDR1 is MNHEY and CDR2 is SMNVEV in the germline V gene (reference sequence). The J segment lost 1 base and the V segment lost 5 bases, leaving 25 bases of the junction unmatched. The chain's CDR3 is CASSQRTPGTVPRARNTEAFF. In nucleotides, the CDR3 is TGTGCCAGCAGTCAACGAACCCCCGGGACAGTACCCAGGGCCCGGAACACTGAAGCTTTCTTT.

The chain couples TRBV19 to TRBJ1-6; 9 positions match TRBD1. This CDR3 contains 16 residues. V was clipped by 7 bases and J by 2 bases; unmatched bases: 6. In germline, CDR1 is LNHDA, CDR2 SQIVND (reference sequence). The CDR3 nucleotides read TGTGCCAGTACCGACAGGGGGGGGACCTATAATTCACCCCTCCACTTT. As protein: CASTDRGGTYNSPLHF.

The V and J genes are TRBV23-1 and TRBJ1-3; 10 bases fit TRBD1. TRBV23-1 carries the ORF label, with uncertain function. The CDR3 length is 18 residues. The ends lost 3 bases at V and 4 bases at J; junction bases unmatched: 12. The CDR3 DNA is TGCGCCAGCAGTCACCCTGACAGGGGGCACTGGTCCGGAAACACCATATATTTT. The encoded protein is CASSHPDRGHWSGNTIYF.

The chain has TRBV7-8 and TRBJ1-1; D is unclear. Germline V lookup: CDR1 SGHVS, CDR2 FQNEAQ. Trimming took 4 bases from V and 1 from J, leaving 13 bases between them. The CDR3 contains 15 residues. For the CDR3, the DNA is TGTGCCAGCAGCTCAAGTCCCGGTGGGAACACTGAAGCTTTCTTT. This translates into CASSSSPGGNTEAFF.

The CDR3 reads CASSLEGMTGATDTQYF. In nucleotides, the CDR3 is TGTGCCAGCAGCTTAGAAGGCATGACAGGGGCCACAGATACGCAGTATTTT. J is TRBJ2-3 and V is TRBV7-2, with 8 bases that match TRBD1. V shed 1 base and J 2 bases; nucleotides not matched to a gene: 8. The CDR3 is made up of 17 amino acids. Germline lookup yields CDR1 SGHTA and CDR2 FQGNSA. Filled out from reference TRBV7-2 and TRBJ2-3, the complete variable domain reads GAGVSQSPSNKVTEKGKDVELRCDPISGHTALYWYRQSLGQGLEFLIYFQGNSAPDKSGLPSDRFSAERTGGSVSTLTIQRTQQEDSAVYLCASSLEGMTGATDTQYFGPGTRLTVL.

This chain links TRBV7-9 with TRBJ2-7; D possibly corresponds to TRBD1 (6 bases). This CDR3 has 15 residues. Trimming removed 4 bases from V and 5 bases from J, with 18 bases in between. Germline CDR1 is SEHNR and CDR2 is FQNEAQ (reference sequence). For the CDR3, the DNA is TGTGCCAGCAGCTACAGGGTCCTCCCGGTCCACGAGCAGTACTTC. This sequence encodes CASSYRVLPVHEQYF.

This chain joins TRBV28 and TRBJ1-4; D is possibly TRBD1 (6 bases). Germline CDR1 and CDR2: MDHEN and SYDVKM. V lost 8 bases and J 5 bases, leaving 18 bases between the germline ends. CDR3 size: 15 residues. The CDR3 loop is CASQTPRQGNEKLFF. As DNA, the CDR3 is TGTGCCAGCCAAACTCCCCGGCAGGGGAATGAAAAACTGTTTTTT.

This chain connects TRBV18 to TRBJ2-5, with 7 bases that match TRBD1. This CDR3 has 15 residues. Germline V gives CDR1 KGHSH, CDR2 LQKENI. V lost 2 bases and J lost 3; bases outside the gene matches: 6. CDR3 in amino acids: CASSPSDRVEETQYF. The CDR3 coding sequence is TGTGCCAGCTCACCATCCGACAGGGTCGAAGAGACCCAGTACTTC.

The chain carries TRBV6-2 or TRBV6-3 and TRBJ2-1, with D perhaps matching TRBD2 (5 bases). Germline-derived CDR1 and CDR2 are MNHEY and SVGEGT. This CDR3 contains 13 residues. V shed 5 bases and J shed 14 bases, with 19 bases lying between them. The CDR3 nucleotides read TGTGCCAGCAGTCTCGGACCGACCTCGGGGAAGTTCTTC. Translating it yields CASSLGPTSGKFF.

This rearrangement joins TRBV11-2 to TRBJ1-5; a possible D gene is TRBD1 (5 bases). The CDR3 is 12 residues long. V was cut by 5 bases and J by 6 bases, with 8 bases left in between. Germline lookup yields CDR1 SGHAT and CDR2 FQNNGV. The CDR3 here is CASSRQGQPQHF. CDR3 DNA: TGTGCCAGCAGCCGCCAGGGTCAGCCCCAGCATTTT.